These T cell receptor beta chains were read from a single sample in a study of blood T cells in healthy people across ages. One entry per CDR3 protein results from TCRdb running MiXCR on the 5' RACE reads. Of around 780,000 distinct CDR3 sequences listed, under 30% were seen once; the top ten hold less than 3.5%. These same records also appear under a second study, on T cells of mothers and their children.

Sample: blood. These receptors all come from a boy between 5 and 17 years old in good health. Each CDR3 is given with its conserved first and last residue. D genes are given only for firm matches. Part of the rows lack a size; the others show once, few, many or a class for expanded clones.

V gene: TRBV5-1
clone size: few
D gene: TRBD2
J gene: TRBJ2-1
CDR3 DNA: TGCGCCAGCAGGGATTCCGGGACTAGCGCCTCCAATGAGCAGTTCTTC
CDR3 protein: CASRDSGTSASNEQFF

V gene: TRBV4-1
clone size: -
D gene: TRBD2
J gene: TRBJ2-7
CDR3 DNA: TGCGCCAGCAGCCACAGACTAGCGGGGTACTACGAGCAGTACTTC
CDR3 protein: CASSHRLAGYYEQYF

V gene: TRBV7-8
clone size: -
D gene: -
J gene: TRBJ2-7
CDR3 DNA: TGTGCCAGCCCTGGTCGCGAGCAGTACTTC
CDR3 protein: CASPGREQYF

V gene: TRBV7-9
clone size: few
D gene: TRBD2
J gene: TRBJ2-3
CDR3 DNA: TGTGCCAGCAGCTCTCCGACTAGCGGTACGCAGTATTTT
CDR3 protein: CASSSPTSGTQYF

V gene: TRBV7-3
clone size: -
D gene: -
J gene: TRBJ1-1
CDR3 DNA: TGTGCCAGCAGCTTAATGAGAAACACTGAAGCTTTCTTT
CDR3 protein: CASSLMRNTEAFF

V gene: TRBV29-1
clone size: -
D gene: -
J gene: TRBJ2-1
CDR3 DNA: TGCAGCGCCGCTTGGGCAGGGGCATACAATGAGCAGTTCTTC
CDR3 protein: CSAAWAGAYNEQFF

V gene: TRBV20-1
clone size: -
D gene: TRBD1
J gene: TRBJ1-2
CDR3 DNA: TGCAGGATCCGGACAGGCCTAAGAGGGGACGGCTACACCTTC
CDR3 protein: CRIRTGLRGDGYTF

V gene: TRBV5-1
clone size: few
D gene: -
J gene: TRBJ1-1
CDR3 DNA: TGCGCCAGCAGCTCTTCGGGGGACACTGAAGCTTTCTTT
CDR3 protein: CASSSSGDTEAFF

V gene: TRBV10-3
clone size: -
D gene: -
J gene: TRBJ1-2
CDR3 DNA: TGTGCCATCAGCACGAACTATGGCTACACCTTC
CDR3 protein: CAISTNYGYTF

V gene: TRBV28
clone size: -
D gene: -
J gene: TRBJ1-2
CDR3 DNA: TGTGCCAGCAGTCTCACAGGGTCCCGATATGGTGGCTACACCTTC
CDR3 protein: CASSLTGSRYGGYTF

V gene: TRBV7-9
clone size: -
D gene: TRBD1
J gene: TRBJ2-1
CDR3 DNA: TGTGCCAGCAGCTTAGAAGGGGACAGGTACAATGAGCAGTTCTTC
CDR3 protein: CASSLEGDRYNEQFF

V gene: TRBV7-9
clone size: -
D gene: -
J gene: TRBJ2-5
CDR3 DNA: TGTGCCAGCAGCTTAGGGTGGGCAGGAGAGTACCAAGAGACCCAGTACTTC
CDR3 protein: CASSLGWAGEYQETQYF

V gene: TRBV20-1
clone size: -
D gene: -
J gene: TRBJ2-5
CDR3 DNA: TGCAGTGGCGCCGGGACCCCCCAAGAGACCCAGTACTTC
CDR3 protein: CSGAGTPQETQYF

V gene: TRBV7-9
clone size: -
D gene: -
J gene: TRBJ1-1
CDR3 DNA: TGTGCCAGCAACAATAACGTAGCGAACACTGAAGCTTTCTTT
CDR3 protein: CASNNNVANTEAFF

V gene: TRBV12-3/TRBV12-4
clone size: -
D gene: -
J gene: TRBJ1-6
CDR3 DNA: TGTGCCAGCAGCCCTCTCGGGGGGCTTAATTCACCCCTCCACTTT
CDR3 protein: CASSPLGGLNSPLHF

V gene: TRBV6-1
clone size: few
D gene: TRBD1
J gene: TRBJ1-3
CDR3 DNA: TGTGCCAGCAGTGAATTCCGGACAGGGATGGCTGGAAACACCATATATTTT
CDR3 protein: CASSEFRTGMAGNTIYF

V gene: TRBV10-2
clone size: -
D gene: -
J gene: TRBJ1-1
CDR3 DNA: TGCGCCAGCAGTGAGTCGATGAACGCTTTCTTT
CDR3 protein: CASSESMNAFF

V gene: TRBV15
clone size: -
D gene: -
J gene: TRBJ1-2
CDR3 DNA: TGTGCCACCAGCATCACAGGCGGAAACTATGGCTACACCTTC
CDR3 protein: CATSITGGNYGYTF

V gene: TRBV20-1
clone size: -
D gene: -
J gene: TRBJ1-4
CDR3 DNA: TGCAGTGCTAGAAGGGTTGGGGAAAAACTGTTTTTT
CDR3 protein: CSARRVGEKLFF

V gene: TRBV25-1
clone size: -
D gene: -
J gene: TRBJ2-1
CDR3 DNA: TGTGCCAGCAGTGGAACCCTCGAACGGGAGTCCTACAATGAGCAGTTCTTC
CDR3 protein: CASSGTLERESYNEQFF

V gene: TRBV20-1
clone size: many
D gene: -
J gene: TRBJ2-5
CDR3 DNA: TGCAGTGCTAGTCGGCCGGAGACCCAGTACTTC
CDR3 protein: CSASRPETQYF

V gene: TRBV5-5
clone size: few
D gene: TRBD1
J gene: TRBJ1-2
CDR3 DNA: TGTGCCAGCAGCTTGAGGGGGACAGGGGTCTATGGCTACACCTTC
CDR3 protein: CASSLRGTGVYGYTF

V gene: TRBV20-1
clone size: -
D gene: -
J gene: TRBJ2-5
CDR3 DNA: TGCAGTGCGGCAACAGGGGAGGGAGAGACCCAGTACTTC
CDR3 protein: CSAATGEGETQYF

V gene: TRBV12-5
clone size: few
D gene: TRBD1
J gene: TRBJ1-2
CDR3 DNA: TGTGCTAGTGGTTTTTCCGCCAGGGGGCGACCGGACGGCTACACCTTC
CDR3 protein: CASGFSARGRPDGYTF

V gene: TRBV24-1
clone size: few
D gene: -
J gene: TRBJ2-3
CDR3 DNA: TGTGCCACCAGTGACCCTTTGGGGACAGATACGCAGTATTTT
CDR3 protein: CATSDPLGTDTQYF

V gene: TRBV24-1
clone size: -
D gene: -
J gene: TRBJ2-2
CDR3 DNA: TGTGCCACCAGTGGCGGGCCCCCGAACGCCGGGGAGCTGTTTTTT
CDR3 protein: CATSGGPPNAGELFF

V gene: TRBV5-1
clone size: many
D gene: TRBD1
J gene: TRBJ2-3
CDR3 DNA: TGCGCCAGCAGCGATGCCGGGACAGGGGGCACAGATACGCAGTATTTT
CDR3 protein: CASSDAGTGGTDTQYF

V gene: TRBV5-1
clone size: -
D gene: -
J gene: TRBJ2-5
CDR3 DNA: TGCGCCAGCAGCTTGACAGCCCTTACCCAAGAGACCCAGTACTTC
CDR3 protein: CASSLTALTQETQYF

V gene: TRBV9
clone size: few
D gene: TRBD2
J gene: TRBJ2-3
CDR3 DNA: TGTGCCAGCAGCGTCAATCCCCCGGATAGCGGGGGGCATACGCAGTATTTT
CDR3 protein: CASSVNPPDSGGHTQYF

V gene: TRBV6-5
clone size: -
D gene: -
J gene: TRBJ2-1
CDR3 DNA: TGTGCCAGCAGCCCCTTCGGGGGAACTCACAATGAGCAGTTCTTC
CDR3 protein: CASSPFGGTHNEQFF

V gene: TRBV29-1
clone size: -
D gene: -
J gene: TRBJ2-7
CDR3 DNA: TGCAGCGTCACAGTGGAGTCCTACGAGCAGTACTTC
CDR3 protein: CSVTVESYEQYF

V gene: TRBV5-1
clone size: many
D gene: -
J gene: TRBJ2-5
CDR3 DNA: TGTGCCAGCAGCCTCGGACAAGTCCAAGAGACCCAGTACTTC
CDR3 protein: CASSLGQVQETQYF

V gene: TRBV30
clone size: -
D gene: -
J gene: TRBJ1-2
CDR3 DNA: TGTGCCTCATCAGCGACAGGATTCTATGGCTACACCTTC
CDR3 protein: CASSATGFYGYTF

V gene: TRBV5-5
clone size: few
D gene: TRBD1
J gene: TRBJ2-7
CDR3 DNA: TGTGCCAGCGGAATGGGACAGACCTACGAGCAGTACTTC
CDR3 protein: CASGMGQTYEQYF

V gene: TRBV6-1
clone size: -
D gene: TRBD2
J gene: TRBJ2-5
CDR3 DNA: TGTGCCAGCAGGTCTCCGGGACTAGCGGGGAGAGAGACCCAGTACTTC
CDR3 protein: CASRSPGLAGRETQYF

V gene: TRBV2
clone size: -
D gene: -
J gene: TRBJ1-1
CDR3 DNA: TGTGCCAGCATACCGACAGGCTGGAGCACTGAAGCTTTCTTT
CDR3 protein: CASIPTGWSTEAFF

V gene: TRBV24-1
clone size: -
D gene: -
J gene: TRBJ2-2
CDR3 DNA: TGTGCCACCAGTGATTTCTCGGGCTCTAGGACCGGGGAGCTGTTTTTT
CDR3 protein: CATSDFSGSRTGELFF

V gene: TRBV7-2
clone size: -
D gene: TRBD1
J gene: TRBJ1-2
CDR3 DNA: TGTGCCAGCAGCTTACCTAGAGCCGGGACAGACTATGGCTACACCTTC
CDR3 protein: CASSLPRAGTDYGYTF

V gene: TRBV9
clone size: -
D gene: -
J gene: TRBJ1-2
CDR3 DNA: TGTGCCAGCAGCGCACGTCCAGGGACCTCCGGCGATGGCTACACCTTC
CDR3 protein: CASSARPGTSGDGYTF

V gene: TRBV10-2
clone size: -
D gene: -
J gene: TRBJ2-3
CDR3 DNA: TGCGCCAGCAGTGAGCCGAACTCAGATACGCAGTATTTT
CDR3 protein: CASSEPNSDTQYF

V gene: TRBV30
clone size: -
D gene: -
J gene: TRBJ1-5
CDR3 DNA: TGTGCCTGGAGTGTGGGGAGAGGTCAGCCCCAGCATTTT
CDR3 protein: CAWSVGRGQPQHF

V gene: TRBV28
clone size: -
D gene: -
J gene: TRBJ1-2
CDR3 DNA: TGTGCCAGCAAGAGGTATGGCTACACCTTC
CDR3 protein: CASKRYGYTF

V gene: TRBV7-6
clone size: -
D gene: -
J gene: TRBJ2-7
CDR3 DNA: TGTGCCAGCAGCTCGGCGCCCTCCCCCTACGAGCAGTACTTC
CDR3 protein: CASSSAPSPYEQYF

V gene: TRBV12-3/TRBV12-4
clone size: -
D gene: -
J gene: TRBJ1-2
CDR3 DNA: TGTGCCAGCAGTTCGGGACGTATCTATGGCTACACCTTC
CDR3 protein: CASSSGRIYGYTF

V gene: TRBV14
clone size: few
D gene: -
J gene: TRBJ2-5
CDR3 DNA: TGTGCCAGCAGATTAGACGTCCAAGAGACCCAGTACTTC
CDR3 protein: CASRLDVQETQYF

V gene: TRBV18
clone size: -
D gene: TRBD2
J gene: TRBJ2-1
CDR3 DNA: TGTGCCAGCTCACCACGGGCCTCTAGCGGGGGTGTCAATGAGCAGTTCTTC
CDR3 protein: CASSPRASSGGVNEQFF

V gene: TRBV9
clone size: -
D gene: -
J gene: TRBJ1-6
CDR3 DNA: TGTGCCAGCAGCGTCTCTCCGCAGCCCTATAATTCACCCCTCCACTTT
CDR3 protein: CASSVSPQPYNSPLHF

V gene: TRBV10-3
clone size: -
D gene: TRBD2
J gene: TRBJ2-1
CDR3 DNA: TGTGCCATGCTAGACACTAGCGGGGATCCGAGACAGTTCTTC
CDR3 protein: CAMLDTSGDPRQFF

V gene: TRBV11-2
clone size: -
D gene: -
J gene: TRBJ2-7
CDR3 DNA: TGTGCCAGCAGCTTACCCGCTCCAGGCTACGAGCAGTACTTC
CDR3 protein: CASSLPAPGYEQYF

V gene: TRBV9
clone size: -
D gene: -
J gene: TRBJ2-4
CDR3 DNA: TGTGCCAGCAGCGTACAGGCGGGAGCCAAAAACATTCAGTACTTC
CDR3 protein: CASSVQAGAKNIQYF

V gene: TRBV7-9
clone size: -
D gene: TRBD1
J gene: TRBJ1-6
CDR3 DNA: TGTGCCAGCAGCTCGGGACAGGGAGGCAATTCACCCCTCCACTTT
CDR3 protein: CASSSGQGGNSPLHF

V gene: TRBV7-6
clone size: many
D gene: TRBD1
J gene: TRBJ2-5
CDR3 DNA: TGTGCCAGCAGCTTGGGGCAGGGGGCGCGAGAGACCCAGTACTTC
CDR3 protein: CASSLGQGARETQYF

V gene: TRBV14
clone size: -
D gene: -
J gene: TRBJ1-2
CDR3 DNA: TGTGCCAGCAGCCAACTAGACACCTATGGCTACACCTTC
CDR3 protein: CASSQLDTYGYTF

V gene: TRBV5-1
clone size: few
D gene: TRBD2
J gene: TRBJ2-6
CDR3 DNA: TGCGCCAGCAGCTTGGGTACTAGCGGGGGCCTCTCTGGGGCCAACGTCCTGACTTTC
CDR3 protein: CASSLGTSGGLSGANVLTF

V gene: TRBV5-1
clone size: few
D gene: TRBD1
J gene: TRBJ2-5
CDR3 DNA: TGCGCCAGCAGCTTGGGGGGGACAGCCACCCAAGAGACCCAGTACTTC
CDR3 protein: CASSLGGTATQETQYF

V gene: TRBV7-9
clone size: once
D gene: TRBD1
J gene: TRBJ2-7
CDR3 DNA: TGTGCCAGCAGCTGGACAGGGCTGGACTCCTACGAGCAGTACTTC
CDR3 protein: CASSWTGLDSYEQYF

V gene: TRBV4-1
clone size: few
D gene: -
J gene: TRBJ1-4
CDR3 DNA: TGCGCCAGCAGCCCCTCGATGAGAGGGCTCGCAACTAATGAAAAACTGTTTTTT
CDR3 protein: CASSPSMRGLATNEKLFF